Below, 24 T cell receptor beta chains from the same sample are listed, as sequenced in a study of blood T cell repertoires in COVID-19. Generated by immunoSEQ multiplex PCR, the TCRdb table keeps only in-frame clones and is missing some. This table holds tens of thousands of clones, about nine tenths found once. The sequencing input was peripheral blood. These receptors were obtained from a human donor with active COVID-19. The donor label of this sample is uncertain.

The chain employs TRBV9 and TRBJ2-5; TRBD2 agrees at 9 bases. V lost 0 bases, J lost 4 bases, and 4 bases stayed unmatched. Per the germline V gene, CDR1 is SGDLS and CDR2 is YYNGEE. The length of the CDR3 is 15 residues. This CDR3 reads CASSVGDSGGETQYF. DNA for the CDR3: TGTGCCAGCAGCGTAGGGGATAGCGGGGGAGAGACCCAGTACTTC.

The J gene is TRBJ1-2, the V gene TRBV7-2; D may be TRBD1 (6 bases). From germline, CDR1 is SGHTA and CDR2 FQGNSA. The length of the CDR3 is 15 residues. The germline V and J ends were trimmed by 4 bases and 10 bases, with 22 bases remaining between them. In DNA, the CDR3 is TGTGCCAGCAGCTCTAGGGGGACGGTGAGGGGCCACTACACCTTC. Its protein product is CASSSRGTVRGHYTF.

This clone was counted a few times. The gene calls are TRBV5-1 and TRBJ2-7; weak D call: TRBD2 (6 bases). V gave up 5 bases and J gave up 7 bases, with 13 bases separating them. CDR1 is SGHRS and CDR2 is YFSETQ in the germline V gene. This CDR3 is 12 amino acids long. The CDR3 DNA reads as TGCGCCAGCAGTAGGGACCGGGAGGAGCAGTACTTC. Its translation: CASSRDREEQYF.

The CDR3 DNA follows: TGCGCCAGCAGACCCTCCGGACAGGGCGCTAACTATGGCTACACCTTC. Its protein product is CASRPSGQGANYGYTF. The chain is built from TRBV5-1 and TRBJ1-2; 8 nucleotides align to TRBD1. The CDR3 is 16 amino acids. Losses at the gene ends were 5 bases for V and 0 bases for J; bases not matched to a gene: 9. The germline CDR1 and CDR2 sequences are SGHRS and YFSETQ.

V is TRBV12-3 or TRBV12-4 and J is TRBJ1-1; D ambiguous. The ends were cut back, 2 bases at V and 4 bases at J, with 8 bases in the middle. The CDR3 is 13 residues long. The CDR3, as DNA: TGTGCCAGCAGTTTAAAAGGGAGCACTGAAGCTTTCTTT. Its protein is CASSLKGSTEAFF.

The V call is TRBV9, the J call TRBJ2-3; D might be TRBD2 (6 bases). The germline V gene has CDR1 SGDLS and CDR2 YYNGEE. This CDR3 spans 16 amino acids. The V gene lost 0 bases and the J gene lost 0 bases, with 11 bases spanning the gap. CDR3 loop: CASSVAPGTSTDTQYF. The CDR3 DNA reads TGTGCCAGCAGCGTAGCCCCAGGGACTAGCACAGATACGCAGTATTTT.

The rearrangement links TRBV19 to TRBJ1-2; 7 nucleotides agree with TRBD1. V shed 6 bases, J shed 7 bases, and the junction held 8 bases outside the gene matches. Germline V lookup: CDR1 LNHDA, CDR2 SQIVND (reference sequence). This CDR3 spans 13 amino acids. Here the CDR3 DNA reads TGTGCCAGTAGCATTGACAGGGCTGGTGGCTACACCTTC. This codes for CASSIDRAGGYTF.

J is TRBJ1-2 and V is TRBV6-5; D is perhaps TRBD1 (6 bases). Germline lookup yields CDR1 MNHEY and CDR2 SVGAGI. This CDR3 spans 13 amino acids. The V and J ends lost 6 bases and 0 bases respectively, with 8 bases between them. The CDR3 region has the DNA TGTGCCAGCAGGGACAGAACTAACTATGGCTACACCTTC. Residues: CASRDRTNYGYTF.

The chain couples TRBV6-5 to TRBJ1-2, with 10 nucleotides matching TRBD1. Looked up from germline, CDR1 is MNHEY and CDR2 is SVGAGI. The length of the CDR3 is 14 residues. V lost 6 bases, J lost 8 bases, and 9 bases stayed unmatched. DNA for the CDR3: TGTGCCAGCAGACCCGACAGGGGGCGATACGGCTACACCTTC. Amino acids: CASRPDRGRYGYTF.

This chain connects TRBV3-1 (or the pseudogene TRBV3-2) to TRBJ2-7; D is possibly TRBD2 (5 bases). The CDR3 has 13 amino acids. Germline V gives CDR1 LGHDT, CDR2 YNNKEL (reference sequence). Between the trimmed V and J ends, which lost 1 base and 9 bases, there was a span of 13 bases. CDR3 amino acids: CASSQGELGVQYF. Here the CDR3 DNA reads TGTGCCAGCAGCCAAGGGGAGCTGGGCGTGCAGTACTTC.

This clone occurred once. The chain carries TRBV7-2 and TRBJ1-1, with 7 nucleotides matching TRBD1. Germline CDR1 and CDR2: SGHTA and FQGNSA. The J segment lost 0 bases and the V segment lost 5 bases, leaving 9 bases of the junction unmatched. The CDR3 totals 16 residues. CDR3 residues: CASSPIGTALNTEAFF. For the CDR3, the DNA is TGTGCCAGCAGCCCTATCGGGACAGCTTTGAACACTGAAGCTTTCTTT.

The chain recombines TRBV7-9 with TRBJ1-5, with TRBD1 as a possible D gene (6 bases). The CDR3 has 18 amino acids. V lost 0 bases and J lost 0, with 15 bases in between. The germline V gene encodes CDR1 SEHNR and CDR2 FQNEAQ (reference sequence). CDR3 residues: CASSLAYSGVYSNQPQHF. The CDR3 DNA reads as TGTGCCAGCAGCTTAGCGTACTCAGGGGTATATAGCAATCAGCCCCAGCATTTT.

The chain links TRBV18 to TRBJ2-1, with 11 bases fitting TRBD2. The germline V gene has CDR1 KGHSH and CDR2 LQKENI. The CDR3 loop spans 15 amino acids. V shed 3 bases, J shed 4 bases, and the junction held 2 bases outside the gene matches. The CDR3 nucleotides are TGTGCCAGCTCACCGACTAGCGGGGTGTACAATGAGCAGTTCTTC. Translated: CASSPTSGVYNEQFF.

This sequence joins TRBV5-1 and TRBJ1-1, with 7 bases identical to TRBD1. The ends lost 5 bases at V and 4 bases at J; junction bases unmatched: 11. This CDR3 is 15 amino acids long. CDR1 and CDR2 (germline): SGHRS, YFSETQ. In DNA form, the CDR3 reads TGCGCCAGCAGGGCGACAGGGTCGGCACTCACTGAAGCTTTCTTT. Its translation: CASRATGSALTEAFF.

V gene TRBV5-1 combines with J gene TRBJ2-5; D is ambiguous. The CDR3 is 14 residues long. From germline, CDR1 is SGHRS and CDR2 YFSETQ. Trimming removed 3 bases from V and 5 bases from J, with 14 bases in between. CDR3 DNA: TGCGCCAGCAGCTCTCCCCACCGGCGGGAGACCCAGTACTTC. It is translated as CASSSPHRRETQYF.

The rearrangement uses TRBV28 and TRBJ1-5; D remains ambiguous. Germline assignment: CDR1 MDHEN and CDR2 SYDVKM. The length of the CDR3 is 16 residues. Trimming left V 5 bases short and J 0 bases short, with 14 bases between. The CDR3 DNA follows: TGTGCCAGCAGTCCCCGCCCCAGGAATAGCAATCAGCCCCAGCATTTT. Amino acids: CASSPRPRNSNQPQHF. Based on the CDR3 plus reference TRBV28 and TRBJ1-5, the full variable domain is DVKVTQSSRYLVKRTGEKVFLECVQDMDHENMFWYRQDPGLGLRLIYFSYDVKMKEKGDIPEGYSVSREKKERFSLILESASTNQTSMYLCASSPRPRNSNQPQHFGDGTRLSIL.

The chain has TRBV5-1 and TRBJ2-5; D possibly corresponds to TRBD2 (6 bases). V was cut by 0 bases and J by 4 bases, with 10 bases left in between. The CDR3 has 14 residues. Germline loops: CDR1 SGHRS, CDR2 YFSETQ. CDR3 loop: CASSLEGRRETQYF. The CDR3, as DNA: TGCGCCAGCAGCTTGGAGGGGAGGCGAGAGACCCAGTACTTC.

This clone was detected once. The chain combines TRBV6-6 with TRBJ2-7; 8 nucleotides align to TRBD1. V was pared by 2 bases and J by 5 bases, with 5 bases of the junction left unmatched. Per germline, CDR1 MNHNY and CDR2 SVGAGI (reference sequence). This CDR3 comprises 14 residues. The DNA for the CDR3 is TGTGCCAGCAGTTACCGGCAGGGGGCAGACGAGCAGTACTTC. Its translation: CASSYRQGADEQYF.

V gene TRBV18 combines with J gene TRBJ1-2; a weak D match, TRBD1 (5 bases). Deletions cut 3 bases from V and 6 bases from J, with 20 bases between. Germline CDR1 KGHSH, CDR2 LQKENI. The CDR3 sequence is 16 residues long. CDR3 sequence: CASSPGGVGVDNGYTF. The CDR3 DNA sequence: TGTGCCAGCTCACCGGGGGGAGTAGGGGTCGATAATGGCTACACCTTC.

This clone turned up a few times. CDR3 sequence (DNA): TGTGCCAGCAGCCAAGACACGGGGGGATTCACAGATACGCAGTATTTT. Protein product: CASSQDTGGFTDTQYF. The chain joins TRBV4-2 to TRBJ2-3, with 7 bases lining up with TRBD2. The J segment lost 2 bases and the V segment lost 0 bases, leaving 5 bases of the junction unmatched. Per the germline V gene, CDR1 is LGHNA and CDR2 is YNFKEQ. This CDR3 is 16 amino acids long.

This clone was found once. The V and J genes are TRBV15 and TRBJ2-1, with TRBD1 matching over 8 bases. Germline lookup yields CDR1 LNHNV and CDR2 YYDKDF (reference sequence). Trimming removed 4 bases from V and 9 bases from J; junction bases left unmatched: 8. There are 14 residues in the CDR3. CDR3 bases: TGTGCCACCAGCAAGGACAGGGTGGTCGGTGAGCAGTTCTTC. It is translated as CATSKDRVVGEQFF.

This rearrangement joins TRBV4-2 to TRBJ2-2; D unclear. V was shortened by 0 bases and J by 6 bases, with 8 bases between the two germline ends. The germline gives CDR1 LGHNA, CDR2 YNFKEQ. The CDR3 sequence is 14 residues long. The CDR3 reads CASSQERRAGELFF. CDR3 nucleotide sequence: TGTGCCAGCAGCCAAGAGAGGCGAGCCGGGGAGCTGTTTTTT.

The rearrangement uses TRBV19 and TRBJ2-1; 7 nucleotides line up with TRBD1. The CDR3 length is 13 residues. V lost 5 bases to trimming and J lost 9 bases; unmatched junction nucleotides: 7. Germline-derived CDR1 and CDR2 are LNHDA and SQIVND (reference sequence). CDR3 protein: CASSFGQAGEQFF. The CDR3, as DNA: TGTGCCAGTAGTTTTGGACAGGCCGGTGAGCAGTTCTTC.

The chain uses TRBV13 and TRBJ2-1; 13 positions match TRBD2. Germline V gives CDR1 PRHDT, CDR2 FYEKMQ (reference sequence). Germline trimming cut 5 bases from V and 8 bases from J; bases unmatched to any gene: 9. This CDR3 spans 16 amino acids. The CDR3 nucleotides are TGTGCCAGCAGCGCACTAGCGGGGGGGCCGGGGTATGAGCAGTTCTTC. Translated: CASSALAGGPGYEQFF.